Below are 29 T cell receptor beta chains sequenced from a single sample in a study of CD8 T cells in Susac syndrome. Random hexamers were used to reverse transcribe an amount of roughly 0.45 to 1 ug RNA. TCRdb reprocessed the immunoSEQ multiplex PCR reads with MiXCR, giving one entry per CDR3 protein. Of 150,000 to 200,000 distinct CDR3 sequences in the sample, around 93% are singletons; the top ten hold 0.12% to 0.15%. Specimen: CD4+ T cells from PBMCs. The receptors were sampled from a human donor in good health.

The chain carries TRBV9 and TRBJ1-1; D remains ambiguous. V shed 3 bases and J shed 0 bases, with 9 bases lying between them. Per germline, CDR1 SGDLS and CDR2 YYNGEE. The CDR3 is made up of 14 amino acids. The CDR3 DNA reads TGTGCCAGCAGCGCCTCGGGGATGAACACTGAAGCTTTCTTT. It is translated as CASSASGMNTEAFF.

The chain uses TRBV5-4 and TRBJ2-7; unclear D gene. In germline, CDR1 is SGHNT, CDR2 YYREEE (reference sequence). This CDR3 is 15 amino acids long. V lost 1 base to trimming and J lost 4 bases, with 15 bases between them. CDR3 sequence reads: CASSLTGSLEYEQYF. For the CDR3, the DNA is TGTGCCAGCAGCTTGACGGGTTCCCTAGAGTACGAGCAGTACTTC.

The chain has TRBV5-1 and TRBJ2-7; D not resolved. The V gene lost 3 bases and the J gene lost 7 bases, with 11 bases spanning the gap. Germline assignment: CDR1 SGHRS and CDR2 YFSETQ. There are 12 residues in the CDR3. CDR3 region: CASSSPMGEQYF. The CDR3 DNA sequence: TGCGCCAGCAGCTCGCCGATGGGGGAGCAGTACTTC. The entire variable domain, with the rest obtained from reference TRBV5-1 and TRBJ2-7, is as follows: KAGVTQTPRYLIKTRGQQVTLSCSPISGHRSVSWYQQTPGQGLQFLFEYFSETQRNKGNFPGRFSGRQFSNSRSEMNVSTLELGDSALYLCASSSPMGEQYFGPGTRLTVT.

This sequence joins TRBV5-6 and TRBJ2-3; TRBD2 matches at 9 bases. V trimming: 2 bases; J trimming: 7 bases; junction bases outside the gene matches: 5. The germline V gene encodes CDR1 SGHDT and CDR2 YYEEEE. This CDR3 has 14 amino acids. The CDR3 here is CASSFRGGANTQYF. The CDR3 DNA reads TGTGCCAGCAGCTTCCGCGGGGGGGCAAATACGCAGTATTTT. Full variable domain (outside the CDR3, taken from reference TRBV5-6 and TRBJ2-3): DAGVTQSPTHLIKTRGQQVTLRCSPKSGHDTVSWYQQALGQGPQFIFQYYEEEERQRGNFPDRFSGHQFPNYSSELNVNALLLGDSALYLCASSFRGGANTQYFGPGTRLTVL.

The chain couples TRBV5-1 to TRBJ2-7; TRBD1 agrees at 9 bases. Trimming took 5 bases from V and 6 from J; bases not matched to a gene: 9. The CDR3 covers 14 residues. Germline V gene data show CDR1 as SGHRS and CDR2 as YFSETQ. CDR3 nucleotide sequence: TGCGCCAGCAGTCCAGGACAGGGGCCGGGCGAGCAGTACTTC. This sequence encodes CASSPGQGPGEQYF. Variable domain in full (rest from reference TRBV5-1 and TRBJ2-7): KAGVTQTPRYLIKTRGQQVTLSCSPISGHRSVSWYQQTPGQGLQFLFEYFSETQRNKGNFPGRFSGRQFSNSRSEMNVSTLELGDSALYLCASSPGQGPGEQYFGPGTRLTVT.

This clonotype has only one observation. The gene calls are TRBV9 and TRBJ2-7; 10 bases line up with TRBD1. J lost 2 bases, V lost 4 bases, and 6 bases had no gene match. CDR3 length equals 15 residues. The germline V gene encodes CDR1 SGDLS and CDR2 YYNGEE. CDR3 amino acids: CASSPWDRGPYEQYF. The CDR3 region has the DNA TGTGCCAGCAGCCCCTGGGACAGGGGCCCCTACGAGCAGTACTTC. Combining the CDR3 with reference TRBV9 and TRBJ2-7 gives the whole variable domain DSGVTQTPKHLITATGQRVTLRCSPRSGDLSVYWYQQSLDQGLQFLIQYYNGEERAKGNILERFSAQQFPDLHSELNLSSLELGDSALYFCASSPWDRGPYEQYFGPGTRLTVT.

The CDR3 DNA reads as TGCAGCGTTGAAGATCGGGGGATCCAAGAGACCCAGTACTTC. The encoded protein is CSVEDRGIQETQYF. The gene calls are TRBV29-1 and TRBJ2-5; D is perhaps TRBD2 (6 bases). Germline values: CDR1 SQVTM, CDR2 ANQGSEA. CDR3 length equals 14 residues. Trimming cost V 0 bases and J 1 base, with 9 bases left between them.

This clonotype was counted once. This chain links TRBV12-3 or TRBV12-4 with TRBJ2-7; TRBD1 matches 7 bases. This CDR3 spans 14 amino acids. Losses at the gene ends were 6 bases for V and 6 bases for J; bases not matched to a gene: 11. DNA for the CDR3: TGTGCCAGCAGCGACCGCCGGGACAGCCCCGAGCAGTACTTC. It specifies CASSDRRDSPEQYF.

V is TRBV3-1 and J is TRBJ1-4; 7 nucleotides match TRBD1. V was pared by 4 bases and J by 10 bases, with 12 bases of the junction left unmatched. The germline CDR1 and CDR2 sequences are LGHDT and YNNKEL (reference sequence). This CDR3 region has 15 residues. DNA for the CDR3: TGTGCCAGCAGCCCCCGACAGGGCGGGGGTCGAAAACTGTTTTTT. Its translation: CASSPRQGGGRKLFF.

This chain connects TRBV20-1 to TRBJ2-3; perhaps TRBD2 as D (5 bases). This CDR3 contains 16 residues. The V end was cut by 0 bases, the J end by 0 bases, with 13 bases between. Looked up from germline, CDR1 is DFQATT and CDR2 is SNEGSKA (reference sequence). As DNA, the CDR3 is TGCAGTGCTAGAGATCGAACTAGACCTAGCACAGATACGCAGTATTTT. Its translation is CSARDRTRPSTDTQYF.

CDR3 coding DNA: TGTGCCAGCAGCTGGACAGATAGGAACACTGAAGCTTTCTTT. The encoded protein is CASSWTDRNTEAFF. The chain couples TRBV3-1 to TRBJ1-1; tentative D call: TRBD1 (6 bases). The V end was cut by 5 bases, the J end by 1 base, with 11 bases between. The CDR3 loop spans 14 amino acids. Per the germline V gene, CDR1 is LGHDT and CDR2 is YNNKEL (reference sequence).

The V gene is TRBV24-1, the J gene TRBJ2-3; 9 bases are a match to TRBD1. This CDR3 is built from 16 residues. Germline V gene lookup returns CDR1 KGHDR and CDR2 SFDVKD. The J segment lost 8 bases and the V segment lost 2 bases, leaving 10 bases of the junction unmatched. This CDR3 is CATSDSVGQGLVTQYF. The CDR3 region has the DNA TGTGCCACCAGTGATTCCGTGGGACAGGGATTAGTTACGCAGTATTTT.

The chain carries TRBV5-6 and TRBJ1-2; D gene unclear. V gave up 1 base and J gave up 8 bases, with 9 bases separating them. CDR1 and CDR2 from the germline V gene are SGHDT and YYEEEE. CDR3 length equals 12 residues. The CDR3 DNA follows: TGTGCCAGCAGCTTGTGGGGTTACGGCTACACCTTC. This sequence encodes CASSLWGYGYTF. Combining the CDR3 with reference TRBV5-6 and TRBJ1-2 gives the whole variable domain DAGVTQSPTHLIKTRGQQVTLRCSPKSGHDTVSWYQQALGQGPQFIFQYYEEEERQRGNFPDRFSGHQFPNYSSELNVNALLLGDSALYLCASSLWGYGYTFGSGTRLTVV.

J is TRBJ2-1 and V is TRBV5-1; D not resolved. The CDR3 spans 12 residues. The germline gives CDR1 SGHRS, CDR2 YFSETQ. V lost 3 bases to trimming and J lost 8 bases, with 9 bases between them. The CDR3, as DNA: TGCGCCAGCAGCTCGGACCTCGATGAGCAGTTCTTC. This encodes CASSSDLDEQFF.

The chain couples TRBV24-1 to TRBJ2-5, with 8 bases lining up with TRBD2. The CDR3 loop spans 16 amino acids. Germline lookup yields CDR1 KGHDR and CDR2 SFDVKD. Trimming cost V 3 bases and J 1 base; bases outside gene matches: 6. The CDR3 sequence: CATSDTSGGIQETQYF. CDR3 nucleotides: TGTGCCACCAGTGATACCAGCGGGGGAATCCAAGAGACCCAGTACTTC.

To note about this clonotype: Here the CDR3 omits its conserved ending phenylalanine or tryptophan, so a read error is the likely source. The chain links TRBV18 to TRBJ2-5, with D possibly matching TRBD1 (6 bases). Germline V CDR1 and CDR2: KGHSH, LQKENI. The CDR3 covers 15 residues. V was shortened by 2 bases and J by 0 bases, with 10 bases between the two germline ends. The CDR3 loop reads CASSPSDRHQETQYC. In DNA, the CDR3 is TGTGCCAGCTCACCATCGGACAGACACCAAGAGACCCAGTACTGC.

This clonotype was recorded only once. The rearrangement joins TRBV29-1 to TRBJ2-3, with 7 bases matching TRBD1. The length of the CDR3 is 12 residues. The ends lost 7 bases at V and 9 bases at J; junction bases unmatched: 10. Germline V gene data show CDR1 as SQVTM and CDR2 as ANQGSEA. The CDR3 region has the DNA TGCAGCGCCCACAGGGGCCCGATCACGCAGTATTTT. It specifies CSAHRGPITQYF.

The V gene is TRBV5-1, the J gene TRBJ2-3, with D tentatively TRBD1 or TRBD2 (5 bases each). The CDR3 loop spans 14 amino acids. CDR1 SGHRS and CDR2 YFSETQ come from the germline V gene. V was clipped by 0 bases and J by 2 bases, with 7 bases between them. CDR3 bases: TGCGCCAGCAGCTTGGTTGGGACCACAGATACGCAGTATTTT. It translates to CASSLVGTTDTQYF.

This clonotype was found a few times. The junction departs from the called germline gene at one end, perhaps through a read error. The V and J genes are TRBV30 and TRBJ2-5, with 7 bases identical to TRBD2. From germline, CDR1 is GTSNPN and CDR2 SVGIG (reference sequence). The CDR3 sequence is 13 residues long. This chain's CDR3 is CAWTIREAETQYF. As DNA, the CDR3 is TGTGCCTGGACGATTCGGGAGGCAGAGACCCAGTACTTT.

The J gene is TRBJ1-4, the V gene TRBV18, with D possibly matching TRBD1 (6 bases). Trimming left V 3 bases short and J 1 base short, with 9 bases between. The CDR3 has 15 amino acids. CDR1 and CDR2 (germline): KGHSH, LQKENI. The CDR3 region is CASSPAGVTNEKLFF. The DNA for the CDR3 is TGTGCCAGCTCACCCGCAGGGGTAACTAATGAAAAACTGTTTTTT.

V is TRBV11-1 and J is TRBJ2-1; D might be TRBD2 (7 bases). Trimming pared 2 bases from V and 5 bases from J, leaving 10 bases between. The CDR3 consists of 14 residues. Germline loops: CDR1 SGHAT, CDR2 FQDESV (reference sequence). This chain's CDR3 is CASSLRGRDNEQFF. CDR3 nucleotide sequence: TGTGCCAGCAGCTTAAGGGGGAGGGACAATGAGCAGTTCTTC.

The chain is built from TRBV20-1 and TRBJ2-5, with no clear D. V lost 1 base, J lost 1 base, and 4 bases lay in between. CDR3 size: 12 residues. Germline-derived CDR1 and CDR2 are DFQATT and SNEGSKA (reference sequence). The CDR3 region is CSARGPQETQYF. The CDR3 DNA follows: TGCAGTGCTAGAGGACCCCAAGAGACCCAGTACTTC.

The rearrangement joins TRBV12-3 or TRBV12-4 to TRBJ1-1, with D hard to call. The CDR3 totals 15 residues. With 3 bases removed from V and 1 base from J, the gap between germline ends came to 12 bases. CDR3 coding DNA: TGTGCCAGCAGTTTGGGAGGACGGACGAACACTGAAGCTTTCTTT. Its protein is CASSLGGRTNTEAFF.

CDR3 in amino acids: CASSYSRATNEKLFF. CDR3 bases: TGTGCCAGCAGTTACAGTCGTGCAACTAATGAAAAACTGTTTTTT. The chain carries TRBV6-5 and TRBJ1-4, with D unresolved. V shed 2 bases and J shed 0 bases, with 7 bases lying between them. CDR1 MNHEY and CDR2 SVGAGI come from the germline V gene. The CDR3 runs to 15 residues.

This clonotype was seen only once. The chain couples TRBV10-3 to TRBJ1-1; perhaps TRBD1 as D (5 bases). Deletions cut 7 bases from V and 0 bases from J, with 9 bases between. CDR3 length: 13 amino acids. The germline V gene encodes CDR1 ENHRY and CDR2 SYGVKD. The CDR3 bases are TGTGCCATCATGGGGGAACTGAACACTGAAGCTTTCTTT. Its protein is CAIMGELNTEAFF.

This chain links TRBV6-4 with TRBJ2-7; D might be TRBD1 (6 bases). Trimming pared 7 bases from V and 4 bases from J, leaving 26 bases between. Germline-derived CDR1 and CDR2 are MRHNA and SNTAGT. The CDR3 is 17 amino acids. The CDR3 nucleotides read TGTGCCAGCACGACGAAATATACAGGGAACGTCGGTTACGAGCAGTACTTC. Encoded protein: CASTTKYTGNVGYEQYF.

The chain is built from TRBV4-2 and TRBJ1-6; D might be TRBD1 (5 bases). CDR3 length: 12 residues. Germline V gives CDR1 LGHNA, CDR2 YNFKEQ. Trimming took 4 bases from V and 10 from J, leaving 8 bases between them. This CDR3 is CASSLYRSPLHF. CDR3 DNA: TGTGCCAGCAGCCTGTACAGGTCACCCCTCCACTTT.

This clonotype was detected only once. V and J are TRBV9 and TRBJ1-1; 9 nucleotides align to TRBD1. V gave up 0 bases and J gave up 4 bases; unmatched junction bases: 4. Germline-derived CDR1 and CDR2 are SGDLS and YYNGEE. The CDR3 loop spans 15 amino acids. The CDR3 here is CASSVGGGQGTEAFF. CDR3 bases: TGTGCCAGCAGCGTAGGAGGGGGACAGGGCACTGAAGCTTTCTTT.

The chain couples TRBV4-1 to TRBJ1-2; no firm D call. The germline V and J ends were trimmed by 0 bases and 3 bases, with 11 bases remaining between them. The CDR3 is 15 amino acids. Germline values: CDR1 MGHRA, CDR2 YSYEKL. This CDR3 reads CASSQDFSLDYGYTF. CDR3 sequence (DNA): TGCGCCAGCAGCCAAGATTTCAGTTTAGACTATGGCTACACCTTC.